This T cell receptor (beta chain) was obtained from a study of cytomegalovirus exposure and HLA in healthy donors. Whole-study results and caveats: Despite most TCR sequences being rare, some public TCRs occurred in many donors. Subsequent analysis of the approximately 110 validation repertoires found a tendency for first-cohort TCR clusters to co-occur. About 150 TCR beta chains were listed as cytomegalovirus-associated.

This table comes from immunoSEQ multiplex PCR, and its TCRdb copy is limited to in-frame clones, with some not included. The data contain 200,000 or so clones, roughly 82% of them singletons. As to this clone: Its cognate antigen is unknown.

Trimming took off 1 base at V and 5 bases at J, with 11 bases between the two ends. This CDR3 contains 14 residues. Germline V gene sequence: CDR1 SGHTA, CDR2 FQGNSA. Source material: PBMCs. The chain recombines TRBV7-2 with TRBJ1-1; D not resolved. This receptor was identified in a woman between 25 and 40 years old in good health and CMV-seropositive. CDR3 residues: CASSLVVDGTEAFF. DNA for the CDR3: TGTGCCAGCAGCTTAGTAGTCGATGGTACTGAAGCTTTCTTT.